In this sample, the clone carrying this T cell receptor beta chain turned up a few times. Its specificity is unknown. Template-switching 5'RACE yielded the TCR cDNA; a universal primer site and UMIs were added in the process. TCRdb re-analysed the 5' RACE reads in MiXCR, keeping a single row per CDR3 protein. The sample has some 600,000 distinct CDR3 sequences; 17% are singletons. The sample is drawn from a study of T cells after yellow fever vaccination. Study-wide context: It was SMART-Seq v4 Ultra Low Input that prepared the fractions with low cell numbers.

Findings and limits, study-wide: Though it reached lower strength, the secondary response hit its peak faster, day 5 versus 15. After the booster, approximately 95% of CD4 and approximately 87% of CD8 primary-response clones were re-detected.

V lost 2 bases, J lost 4 bases, and 8 bases lay in between. CDR1 and CDR2 from the germline V gene are LNHDA and SQIVND (reference sequence). The CDR3 sequence is 14 residues long. The rearrangement joins TRBV19 to TRBJ2-2; D gene uncertain. The source is a man between 18 and 29 years old who received the YFV17D yellow fever vaccine. Sequencing used PBMCs, obtained less than 6 days after the first yellow fever vaccination. The CDR3 sequence: CASSISWVTGELFF. The CDR3 nucleotides read TGTGCCAGTAGTATATCGTGGGTCACCGGGGAGCTGTTTTTT.